The clone carrying this T cell receptor (beta chain) was picked up a small number of times. Its cognate antigen is unknown. The data were taken from a study of cytomegalovirus exposure and HLA in healthy donors. Notes on the study in general: Owing to their indistinguishability, certain V segments, notably TRBV6-2 and TRBV6-3, were excluded. Presence/absence analyses took donor sequencing depth as roughly uniform. Later work associated approximately 17,000 TCR beta sequences with HLA alleles at 0.05 false discovery rate.

This PCR relied on a set of 60 Vbeta primers and 13 Jbeta primers. Sequencing was performed with immunoSEQ multiplex PCR; in TCRdb, only in-frame clones are kept and a portion is missing. The sample comprises over 130,000 clones, 61% of which are singletons, and around 1.8% rests with the top ten. V lost 1 base, J lost 3 bases, and 17 bases lay in between. CDR1 is SGDLS, CDR2 YYNGEE, per germline. CDR3 length equals 17 residues. The receptor was isolated from a male donor in good health and CMV-seronegative. Input material: PBMCs. The genes are TRBV9 and TRBJ1-3; tentatively, D is TRBD1 (5 bases). The CDR3 loop is CASSVTPAGQGGNTIYF. CDR3 DNA sequence: TGTGCCAGCAGCGTAACCCCCGCCGGGCAGGGTGGAAACACCATATATTTT.